Listed here are 10 T cell receptor beta chains from one sample, sequenced in a study of T cells in Graves' hyperthyroidism and ophthalmopathy. Amplification yielded TCR beta CDR3 regions, with RNA transcripts as the source. First-round RT-PCR with HTBI primers amplified the TCR CDR3 region. TCRdb redid the calling of the multiplex PCR reads with MiXCR, one entry per CDR3 protein. The sample carries hundreds of thousands of distinct CDR3 sequences, 11% to 15% recorded once. Sequencing was performed on blood. The receptor set was obtained from a woman between 18 and 29 years old with Graves' hyperthyroidism.

The table lists this clonotype with many counts. The V gene is TRBV27, the J gene TRBJ2-7, with TRBD2 as a possible D gene (8 bases). This CDR3 has 17 residues. Germline CDR1 and CDR2: MNHEY and SMNVEV (reference sequence). Trimming removed 7 bases at V and 3 bases at J, with 25 bases between. This CDR3 reads CASTGRGLADKYYEQYF. The CDR3 region has the DNA TGTGCCAGCACCGGGAGGGGGCTAGCGGACAAGTACTACGAGCAGTACTTC.

In this sample, this clonotype turned up many times. The chain carries TRBV11-2 and TRBJ2-3, with D hard to call. This CDR3 contains 15 residues. Between the trimmed V and J ends, which lost 4 bases and 0 bases, there was a span of 11 bases. CDR1 SGHAT and CDR2 FQNNGV come from the germline V gene. CDR3 nucleotides: TGTGCCAGCAGCTCAGATCATACTAGCACAGATACGCAGTATTTT. This translates into CASSSDHTSTDTQYF.

In its sample, this clonotype was seen a few times. The chain couples TRBV27 to TRBJ1-6; D remains ambiguous. Germline CDR1 reads MNHEY; CDR2 reads SMNVEV (reference sequence). The CDR3 spans 14 residues. Trimming stripped 6 bases from V and 7 bases from J, with 13 bases between. The DNA of the CDR3 is TGTGCCAGCAGCCCCTTAGTCAGAAATTCACCCCTCCACTTT. It yields the protein CASSPLVRNSPLHF.

CDR3 protein: CASSYNGVGNTEAFF. The CDR3 nucleotides read TGTGCCAGCAGTTACAACGGGGTCGGGAACACTGAAGCTTTCTTT. J is TRBJ1-1 and V is TRBV11-2; D is unclear. V was cut by 6 bases and J by 1 base, with 15 bases left in between. This CDR3 has 15 amino acids. The germline V gene encodes CDR1 SGHAT and CDR2 FQNNGV.

This clonotype was seen many times. The rearrangement links TRBV7-2 to TRBJ2-5; D unresolved. CDR3 length: 13 amino acids. The V gene lost 3 bases and the J gene lost 2 bases, with 7 bases spanning the gap. Germline values: CDR1 SGHTA, CDR2 FQGNSA. The chain's CDR3 is CASSFSRQETQYF. The CDR3 region has the DNA TGTGCCAGCAGCTTCTCCCGACAAGAGACCCAGTACTTC.

In its sample, this clonotype was seen many times. The chain couples TRBV11-2 to TRBJ2-7, with 9 bases lining up with TRBD1. Trimming at V came to 2 bases and at J to 5 bases, leaving 7 bases not matched to a gene. Germline CDR1 and CDR2: SGHAT and FQNNGV. The CDR3 consists of 15 residues. CDR3: CASSLYGTGIHEQYF. Written as DNA, the CDR3 is TGTGCCAGCAGCTTATATGGGACAGGGATTCACGAGCAGTACTTC.

The V call is TRBV28, the J call TRBJ2-6; TRBD1 agrees at 8 bases. The CDR3 is 19 residues long. CDR1 and CDR2 from the germline V gene are MDHEN and SYDVKM. V shed 1 base and J 1 base; nucleotides not matched to a gene: 9. CDR3 in DNA: TGTGCCAGCAGTTTATTCTGGACAGGGAGAAGTTCTGGGGCCAACGTCCTGACTTTC. It is translated as CASSLFWTGRSSGANVLTF.

V usage is TRBV4-1 and J usage is TRBJ1-4, with 7 nucleotides matching TRBD1. The CDR3 has 17 residues. After removal of 5 bases from V and 6 bases from J, the junction contained 15 bases not matched to a gene. Looked up from germline, CDR1 is MGHRA and CDR2 is YSYEKL. The CDR3 loop is CASSYYVQGKGDEKLFF. The CDR3 DNA is TGCGCCAGCAGCTATTATGTACAGGGGAAGGGGGATGAAAAACTGTTTTTT.

This clonotype was observed at least ten times. The chain joins TRBV13 to TRBJ2-3, with a tentative D call TRBD2 (7 bases). With 5 bases removed from V and 6 bases from J, the gap between germline ends came to 18 bases. The V gene's germline CDR1 is PRHDT and CDR2 FYEKMQ (reference sequence). The CDR3 is 15 amino acids. CDR3 region: CASSVAWGGGDTQYF. For the CDR3, the DNA is TGTGCCAGCAGCGTCGCCTGGGGGGGCGGGGATACGCAGTATTTT.

The chain has TRBV20-1 and TRBJ2-7; D is uncertain. Germline V lookup: CDR1 DFQATT, CDR2 SNEGSKA (reference sequence). The CDR3 length is 15 residues. V was pared by 0 bases and J by 2 bases, with 14 bases between. The CDR3 region has the DNA TGCAGTGCTAGAGATCGGGCAGCTCCGCCCTACGAGCAGTACTTC. This sequence encodes CSARDRAAPPYEQYF.